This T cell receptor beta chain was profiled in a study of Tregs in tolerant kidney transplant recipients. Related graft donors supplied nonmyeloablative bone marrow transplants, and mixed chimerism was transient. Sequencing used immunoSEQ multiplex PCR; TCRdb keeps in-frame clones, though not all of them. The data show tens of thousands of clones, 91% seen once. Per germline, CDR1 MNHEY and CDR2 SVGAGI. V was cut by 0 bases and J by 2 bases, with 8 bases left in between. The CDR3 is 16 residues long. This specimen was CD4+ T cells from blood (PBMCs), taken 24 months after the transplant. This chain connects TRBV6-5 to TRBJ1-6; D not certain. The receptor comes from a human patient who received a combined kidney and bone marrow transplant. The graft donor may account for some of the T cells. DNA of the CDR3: TGTGCCAGCAGTTACTCGAAGGAGACCTATAATTCACCCCTCCACTTT. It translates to CASSYSKETYNSPLHF.